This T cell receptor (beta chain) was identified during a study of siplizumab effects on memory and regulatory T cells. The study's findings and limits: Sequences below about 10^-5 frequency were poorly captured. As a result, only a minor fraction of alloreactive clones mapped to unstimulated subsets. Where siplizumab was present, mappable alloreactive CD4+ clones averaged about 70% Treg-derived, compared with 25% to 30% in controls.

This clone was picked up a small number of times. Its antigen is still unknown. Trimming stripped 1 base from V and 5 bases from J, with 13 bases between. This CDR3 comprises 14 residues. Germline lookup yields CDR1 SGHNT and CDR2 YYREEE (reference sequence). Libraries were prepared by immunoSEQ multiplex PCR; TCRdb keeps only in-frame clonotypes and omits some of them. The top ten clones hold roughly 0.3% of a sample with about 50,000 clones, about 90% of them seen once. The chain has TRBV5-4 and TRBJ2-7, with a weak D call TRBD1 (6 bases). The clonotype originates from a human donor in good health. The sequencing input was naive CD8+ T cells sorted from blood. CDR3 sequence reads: CASSLFNRADEQYF. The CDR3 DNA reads TGTGCCAGCAGCTTGTTTAACAGGGCCGACGAGCAGTACTTC.